These T cell receptor beta chains were read from a single sample in a study of T-cell reconstitution after alpha-beta-depleted transplantation in children. Via MiXCR, TCRdb re-called the PCR reads, giving one row per CDR3 protein. The repertoire holds approximately 800,000 distinct CDR3 sequences, with around 17% as singletons. The source was PBMCs, mostly from graft donor cells, collected 360 days after TCRalphabeta/CD19-depleted stem cell transplant. The receptors stem from a male patient younger than 18 who had a stem cell transplant for acute lymphoblastic leukemia, so the T cells may come from the graft donor. Each CDR3 is given with its conserved first and last residue. The order of the fields is CDR3 DNA, CDR3 protein, clone size, V gene, D gene, J gene. The D gene is left open where the match is weak. Expanded clones are given a class, and other clones once, few, many or no size at all.

DNA: TGTGCCAGCTGTCCTAGGGTTGAGCAGTTCTTC
CDR3: CASCPRVEQFF
size: .
V: TRBV3-1
D: .
J: TRBJ2-1

DNA: TGCGCCAGCAGCCAAGTCGACCAAGAGACCCAGTACTTC
CDR3: CASSQVDQETQYF
size: .
V: TRBV4-1
D: .
J: TRBJ2-5

DNA: TGCAGCGTTGTTGCGGGCCCCACATTTTTCTATGGCTACACCTTC
CDR3: CSVVAGPTFFYGYTF
size: .
V: TRBV29-1
D: .
J: TRBJ1-2

DNA: TGTGCCAGCAGTCACGACAGAAATGGCTACACCTTC
CDR3: CASSHDRNGYTF
size: .
V: TRBV12-3/TRBV12-4
D: .
J: TRBJ1-2

DNA: TGTGCCAGCAGCCACGTTCTGTACAGGGGGGCCTACGAGCAGTACTTC
CDR3: CASSHVLYRGAYEQYF
size: .
V: TRBV3-1
D: TRBD1
J: TRBJ2-7

DNA: TGTGCCAGCACCCTAAGTTTCCACAATGAGCAGTTCTTC
CDR3: CASTLSFHNEQFF
size: few
V: TRBV6-1
D: .
J: TRBJ2-1

DNA: TGTGCCAGCAGTTACCAAGGACTAGCGGGAGACGCGAAGTACTTC
CDR3: CASSYQGLAGDAKYF
size: .
V: TRBV6-5
D: TRBD2
J: TRBJ2-7

DNA: TGTGCCAGCCACAGCAATGAGCAGTTCTTC
CDR3: CASHSNEQFF
size: few
V: TRBV7-9
D: .
J: TRBJ2-1

DNA: TGTGCCAGCAGCAAAGCGCGGGACAGGGGATTAGAGACCCAGTACTTC
CDR3: CASSKARDRGLETQYF
size: few
V: TRBV21-1
D: .
J: TRBJ2-5

DNA: TGTGCCAGCAGTGAAAGGTTACCGGGACTAGTTTCTGGGGCCAACGTCCTGACTTTC
CDR3: CASSERLPGLVSGANVLTF
size: .
V: TRBV2
D: TRBD2
J: TRBJ2-6

DNA: TGTGCCAGCAGCCGAACTAACTACGAGCAGTACTTC
CDR3: CASSRTNYEQYF
size: many
V: TRBV3-1
D: .
J: TRBJ2-7

DNA: TGTGCCAGCAGCGTAGGGACAGAAGATCAGCCCCAGCATTTT
CDR3: CASSVGTEDQPQHF
size: few
V: TRBV9
D: .
J: TRBJ1-5

DNA: TGCGCCAGCAGCTTGGCCCTACAGCTCCAAGAGACCCAGTACTTC
CDR3: CASSLALQLQETQYF
size: .
V: TRBV5-1
D: .
J: TRBJ2-5

DNA: TGTGCCAGCAGTGAAGCGTTTGGAGCGGGAGCGGGCGAGCAGTACTTC
CDR3: CASSEAFGAGAGEQYF
size: .
V: TRBV2
D: TRBD2
J: TRBJ2-7

DNA: TGTGCCAGCAGTTTTCAGCGTCAGGGAGGGGCTGACAATGAGCAGTTCTTC
CDR3: CASSFQRQGGADNEQFF
size: few
V: TRBV27
D: TRBD2
J: TRBJ2-1

DNA: TGTGCCAGCAGCTTAGTCCCCCTTCCCAAAGGGGTGATATATGGCTACACCTTC
CDR3: CASSLVPLPKGVIYGYTF
size: few
V: TRBV7-8
D: .
J: TRBJ1-2

DNA: TGTGCCAGCAGCTCTGGACAGGGCCGCAATCAGCCCCAGCATTTT
CDR3: CASSSGQGRNQPQHF
size: .
V: TRBV7-6
D: TRBD1
J: TRBJ1-5

DNA: TGCGCCAGCAGCTTCCGGGACAGGGGGCGTAAAGAGACCCAGTACTTC
CDR3: CASSFRDRGRKETQYF
size: .
V: TRBV5-1
D: TRBD1
J: TRBJ2-5

DNA: TGTGCCAGCAGTTCGCAGACCCATGAGCAGTTCTTC
CDR3: CASSSQTHEQFF
size: once
V: TRBV12-3/TRBV12-4
D: .
J: TRBJ2-1

DNA: TGTGCCAGCAGTTACTCGATTAGTTCAAATAGGGGTTACGAGCAGTACTTC
CDR3: CASSYSISSNRGYEQYF
size: once
V: TRBV6-5
D: .
J: TRBJ2-7

DNA: TGTGCCAGCGGGGGCGGGGGCGTTAGCACAGATACGCAGTATTTT
CDR3: CASGGGGVSTDTQYF
size: few
V: TRBV6-1
D: .
J: TRBJ2-3

DNA: TGTGCCACCAGCAGAGAGGGGGACAGGGGCTACGAGCAGTACTTC
CDR3: CATSREGDRGYEQYF
size: few
V: TRBV15
D: TRBD1
J: TRBJ2-7

DNA: TGTGCCAGCAGCAGTGCAAACACCATATATTTT
CDR3: CASSSANTIYF
size: .
V: TRBV9
D: .
J: TRBJ1-3

DNA: TGTGCCAGCAGTGCAAGCGGGCCTAGCACAGATACGCAGTATTTT
CDR3: CASSASGPSTDTQYF
size: .
V: TRBV6-4
D: .
J: TRBJ2-3

DNA: TGCGCCAGCAGCCACCCTAGCGGGCTCACAGATACGCAGTATTTT
CDR3: CASSHPSGLTDTQYF
size: .
V: TRBV4-1
D: TRBD2
J: TRBJ2-3

DNA: TGTGCCAGCAGTAGCAGTTGGAGTAGAAGCTACAATGAGCAGTTCTTC
CDR3: CASSSSWSRSYNEQFF
size: .
V: TRBV12-3/TRBV12-4
D: .
J: TRBJ2-1

DNA: TGCAGTGCTAGACCGCAGGGGAATAGGGTCAATACGCAGTATTTT
CDR3: CSARPQGNRVNTQYF
size: .
V: TRBV20-1
D: .
J: TRBJ2-3

DNA: TGTGCCACCAGTGATTGGATGGGGCACTCAGATTTT
CDR3: CATSDWMGHSDF
size: many
V: TRBV24-1
D: .
J: TRBJ2-3

DNA: TGTGCCAGCAGCTTGGGGACTAGGACAGACGAGCAGTACTTC
CDR3: CASSLGTRTDEQYF
size: few
V: TRBV5-6
D: .
J: TRBJ2-7

DNA: TGCGCCAGCAGTGACCCGGGGCACTGGGTGCAGTTCTTC
CDR3: CASSDPGHWVQFF
size: .
V: TRBV10-2
D: .
J: TRBJ2-1

DNA: TGTGCCATCAGTGAGGGGGGCTATGGCTACACCTTC
CDR3: CAISEGGYGYTF
size: .
V: TRBV10-3
D: .
J: TRBJ1-2

DNA: TGTAGCGTTGGTTTCATAGCTTACGAGCAGTACTTC
CDR3: CSVGFIAYEQYF
size: few
V: TRBV29-1
D: .
J: TRBJ2-7

DNA: TGCGCCAGCAGCTTGGGACTGACAGACTATGAAAAACTGTTTTTT
CDR3: CASSLGLTDYEKLFF
size: few
V: TRBV5-1
D: .
J: TRBJ1-4

DNA: TGTGCCAGCAGTGCCCAGGGGGGGAACTACGAGCAGTACTTC
CDR3: CASSAQGGNYEQYF
size: few
V: TRBV2
D: .
J: TRBJ2-7

DNA: TGTGCCAGCTCTACCGGGACAGGGCACACCGGGGAGCTGTTTTTT
CDR3: CASSTGTGHTGELFF
size: .
V: TRBV18
D: TRBD1
J: TRBJ2-2

DNA: TGTGCCAGCAGGTCCCCCGCAGGGGACAGCAACAATGAGCAGTTCTTC
CDR3: CASRSPAGDSNNEQFF
size: .
V: TRBV7-9
D: TRBD1
J: TRBJ2-1

DNA: TGCAGTGCCCACCGTGGGACAGGAGGGAACGAGCAGTACTTC
CDR3: CSAHRGTGGNEQYF
size: few
V: TRBV20-1
D: TRBD1
J: TRBJ2-7

DNA: TGTGCCAGCAGAGAATATAGCAATCAGCCCCAGCATTTT
CDR3: CASREYSNQPQHF
size: few
V: TRBV12-3/TRBV12-4
D: .
J: TRBJ1-5

DNA: TGCAGCCCCTGGGACAGGGGGTCTTTCCGCACTGAAGCTTTCTTT
CDR3: CSPWDRGSFRTEAFF
size: few
V: TRBV29-1
D: TRBD1
J: TRBJ1-1

DNA: TGCGCCAGCAGCCAAGACGTCCATGGGGGGAGGTCCTACGAGCAGTACTTC
CDR3: CASSQDVHGGRSYEQYF
size: .
V: TRBV4-1
D: .
J: TRBJ2-7

DNA: TGTGCCAGCAGCTTCCCGACAGGGAACACCGGGGAGCTGTTTTTT
CDR3: CASSFPTGNTGELFF
size: many
V: TRBV7-8
D: .
J: TRBJ2-2

DNA: TGTGCCAGCAGTGAGGGCAGGGGGGACGGGGAGCTGTTTTTT
CDR3: CASSEGRGDGELFF
size: .
V: TRBV2
D: .
J: TRBJ2-2

DNA: TGTGCCAGCAGTTTACCTAATGCCGGGACAGGGGCCTACAATGAGCAGTTCTTC
CDR3: CASSLPNAGTGAYNEQFF
size: few
V: TRBV12-3/TRBV12-4
D: TRBD1
J: TRBJ2-1

DNA: TGTGCCAGCAGCTTAAGATCAGGGGTGGAAAATTATGAGCAGTTCTTC
CDR3: CASSLRSGVENYEQFF
size: few
V: TRBV7-3
D: .
J: TRBJ2-1

DNA: TGTGCCAGCAGCCGTGGCGGTTTGGAATTCTATGAGCAGTTCTTC
CDR3: CASSRGGLEFYEQFF
size: few
V: TRBV4-2
D: .
J: TRBJ2-1

DNA: TGTGCCAGCAGCCATATAGCGGGAGAAGCCTACGAGCAGTACTTC
CDR3: CASSHIAGEAYEQYF
size: .
V: TRBV14
D: TRBD2
J: TRBJ2-7

DNA: TGTGCCAGCATCCGGGGACTAGCGGGAACGAACACCGGGGAGCTGTTTTTT
CDR3: CASIRGLAGTNTGELFF
size: .
V: TRBV7-8
D: TRBD2
J: TRBJ2-2

DNA: TGTGCCAGCATCCTAGCGGGAGTCTCGAGTGAGCAGTTCTTC
CDR3: CASILAGVSSEQFF
size: .
V: TRBV2
D: TRBD2
J: TRBJ2-1

DNA: TGTGCCAGCAGCTGGGGGGGGGGAGCTTTCTTT
CDR3: CASSWGGGAFF
size: .
V: TRBV5-4
D: .
J: TRBJ1-1

DNA: TGCGCCAGCAGCTTGGGGAGGGCCACTAGCACAGATACGCAGTATTTT
CDR3: CASSLGRATSTDTQYF
size: few
V: TRBV5-1
D: .
J: TRBJ2-3

DNA: TGTGCCAGCAGCTTGCTGCGGGAGCGTCCGTTTGGGGCCAACGTCCTGACTTTC
CDR3: CASSLLRERPFGANVLTF
size: .
V: TRBV5-6
D: TRBD2
J: TRBJ2-6

DNA: TGTGCCAGCAGTCGCCCGCCCAGGGGGCAGTACGAGCAGTACTTC
CDR3: CASSRPPRGQYEQYF
size: few
V: TRBV6-1
D: TRBD1
J: TRBJ2-7

DNA: TGTGCCAGCAGCTTTTCCCCGTACAGGGAAAGGGGTCAGCCCCAGCATTTT
CDR3: CASSFSPYRERGQPQHF
size: .
V: TRBV7-8
D: .
J: TRBJ1-5

DNA: TGTGCCAGCAGCCCGAGGGCTAGCGGGAGCCCCCTCTACGAGCAGTACTTC
CDR3: CASSPRASGSPLYEQYF
size: .
V: TRBV7-9
D: TRBD2
J: TRBJ2-7

DNA: TGTGCCAGCAGTGCAGGGCGGGCAGATACGCAGTATTTT
CDR3: CASSAGRADTQYF
size: many
V: TRBV2
D: .
J: TRBJ2-3

DNA: TGTGCCACCAGCCAGGACAAATTATCCTACGAGCAGTACTTC
CDR3: CATSQDKLSYEQYF
size: few
V: TRBV6-1
D: .
J: TRBJ2-7

DNA: TGCGCCAGCAGCCCATCTATCGGGAGCAATCAGCCCCAGCATTTT
CDR3: CASSPSIGSNQPQHF
size: .
V: TRBV5-1
D: .
J: TRBJ1-5

DNA: TGTGCCAGCAGAGGACACCTAGCCAAAAACATTCAGTACTTC
CDR3: CASRGHLAKNIQYF
size: few
V: TRBV2
D: .
J: TRBJ2-4

DNA: TGCAGTGCTACCCGGGACAGTTTATTCTATGGCTACACCTTC
CDR3: CSATRDSLFYGYTF
size: .
V: TRBV20-1
D: TRBD1
J: TRBJ1-2

DNA: TGCGCCAGCAGCCAAGATAGTGTCGCTGAAGCTTTCTTT
CDR3: CASSQDSVAEAFF
size: few
V: TRBV4-1
D: .
J: TRBJ1-1